This T cell receptor beta chain was identified in a study of PD-1 blockade in mismatch repair-deficient tumors. Sequencing was performed with immunoSEQ multiplex PCR; in TCRdb, only in-frame clones are kept and a portion is missing. The sample holds 85,000 to 130,000 clones; approximately 80% are singletons and the top ten take around 6.5%. J lost 6 bases, V lost 0 bases, and 3 bases had no gene match. Germline CDR1 and CDR2: SGDLS and YYNGEE. The length of the CDR3 is 14 residues. The TCR sequence derives from an adult with mismatch repair-deficient cancer. Sequencing was performed on peripheral blood, taken roughly 36 weeks after starting pembrolizumab. The chain carries TRBV9 and TRBJ2-1, with TRBD2 matching over 7 bases. The CDR3 here is CASSVEPSGNEQFF. The CDR3 DNA follows: TGTGCCAGCAGCGTAGAGCCTAGCGGCAATGAGCAGTTCTTC.